The 32 T cell receptor beta chains below all came from one sample that was sequenced in a study of tumor-infiltrating lymphocytes in primary liver carcinoma. From 500 ng of total RNA, TCR beta-specific cDNA was reverse-transcribed using a constant-region primer. Nested multiplex PCR, run for three rounds with slightly modified ARM-PCR, yielded TCR beta libraries. The first two PCR rounds used TRBV1-TRBV30 primers with a Cbeta primer, approximately 9 cycles each. TCRdb independently ran MiXCR on the multiplex PCR reads; one entry per CDR3 protein. The sample has some 110,000 distinct CDR3 sequences; 80% to 85% are singletons. Without any cell sorting, roughly 20-32 mg of bulk tissue yielded co-extracted RNA and DNA. The sequencing input was liver tumor tissue from sampling region 3. This sample's subset: tumor region T3, left-lateral pole. These receptors all stem from a middle-aged man with primary liver carcinoma and hepatitis B virus infection.

The rearrangement joins TRBV11-2 to TRBJ2-1; no clear D gene. Trimming removed 2 bases from V and 8 bases from J, with 19 bases in between. Germline V CDR1 and CDR2: SGHAT, FQNNGV. The CDR3 sequence is 16 residues long. The CDR3 DNA is TGTGCCAGCAGCTTACATCGTTTAGTGTTAGGGCATGAGCAGTTCTTC. This sequence encodes CASSLHRLVLGHEQFF.

Comments on this clonotype: A much larger clonotype is one base distant, so this may be a read error. The rearrangement uses TRBV5-1 and TRBJ2-1, with 9 bases that match TRBD2. The germline V gene encodes CDR1 SGHRS and CDR2 YFSETQ. V was pared by 1 base and J by 6 bases, with 8 bases of the junction left unmatched. CDR3 size: 16 residues. CDR3 sequence (DNA): TGCGCCAGCAGCTTGACGTTAGCGGGAGTGCCCAATGAGCAGTTCTTC. As protein: CASSLTLAGVPNEQFF.

Worth noting for this clonotype: Given the absence of the conserved phenylalanine or tryptophan at the CDR3 end, a read error is likely. The chain combines TRBV11-2 with TRBJ1-4; D unclear. The CDR3 is made up of 14 amino acids. Germline V gene lookup returns CDR1 SGHAT and CDR2 FQNNGV. V was trimmed by 3 bases and J by 10 bases, leaving 15 bases between them. Here the CDR3 reads CASSFYQEGRKLFL. Written as DNA, the CDR3 is TGTGCCAGCAGCTTCTACCAAGAAGGTAGAAAACTGTTTCTT.

Regarding this clonotype: The junction departs from the called germline gene at one end, perhaps through a read error. The chain joins TRBV10-3 to TRBJ2-7, with 10 nucleotides matching TRBD1. This CDR3 comprises 16 residues. Germline V gene lookup returns CDR1 ENHRY and CDR2 SYGVKD. The CDR3 region is CAINEYRTGGLYEHYF. CDR3 nucleotide sequence: TGTGCCATCAATGAGTATAGGACAGGGGGGCTCTACGAGCACTACTTC.

To note about this clonotype: One end of the junction is discordant with germline, which a read error may explain. The chain joins TRBV29-1 to TRBJ2-1; D gene unclear. The CDR3 is 14 amino acids. Germline assignment: CDR1 SQVTM and CDR2 ANQGSEA. For the CDR3, the DNA is TGCAGTGTTGTTCTAGGTAGGATGTTCGGTGAGCAGTTCTTC. It is translated as CSVVLGRMFGEQFF.

Comments on this clonotype: The germline gene is not matched at one end of the junction; a read error may be the cause. The rearrangement uses TRBV12-3 or TRBV12-4 and TRBJ1-5; possible D gene TRBD1, 5 bases. The CDR3 has 15 residues. The CDR3 coding sequence is TGTACCAGCACTTTGGGGCAGGGAGGCAATCGGCCCCATCATTTT. Translated, it gives CTSTLGQGGNRPHHF.

The genes are TRBV4-3 and TRBJ2-1, with 8 bases that match TRBD1. Per the germline V gene, CDR1 is LGHNA and CDR2 is YSLEER. The CDR3 sequence is 15 residues long. After removal of 3 bases from V and 8 bases from J, the junction contained 9 bases not matched to a gene. CDR3 amino acids: CASSHFQGANDEQFF. The CDR3 DNA sequence: TGCGCCAGCAGCCATTTTCAGGGGGCTAACGATGAGCAGTTCTTC.

Details on this clonotype: The CDR3 end shows no conserved phenylalanine or tryptophan, and so a read error is likely. The rearrangement joins TRBV4-1 to TRBJ2-3, with 11 bases that match TRBD2. The V gene's germline CDR1 is MGHRA and CDR2 YSYEKL. The CDR3 sequence is 17 residues long. CDR3 DNA: TGCGCCAGCAACCAAGATCGGACTAGCGGGAGCACAGATACGCAGTATCTT. Translating it yields CASNQDRTSGSTDTQYL.

Worth noting for this clonotype: One junction end disagrees with the germline gene, perhaps due to a read error. CDR3 in DNA: TGTGACAGCAGCTCTGGGGTAAGCTCTGTTGGAGCCTGCACAGATACGCAGTATTTT. Its translation is CDSSSGVSSVGACTDTQYF. The chain links TRBV11-1 to TRBJ2-3; no firm D call. CDR3 size: 19 residues. Germline-derived CDR1 and CDR2 are SGHAT and FQDESV (reference sequence). Complete variable domain (other parts from reference TRBV11-1 and TRBJ2-3): EAEVAQSPRYKITEKSQAVAFWCDPISGHATLYWYRQILGQGPELLVQFQDESVVDDSQLPKDRFSAERLKGVDSTLKIQPAELGDSAMYLCDSSSGVSSVGACTDTQYFGPGTRLTVL.

Regarding this clonotype: This likely comes from a read error, as the CDR3 has no conserved phenylalanine or tryptophan at its end. The chain recombines TRBV5-6 with TRBJ2-3; D is possibly TRBD2 (5 bases). CDR3 size: 16 residues. The germline V gene encodes CDR1 SGHDT and CDR2 YYEEEE. CDR3 nucleotides: TGTCCCAGCAGATATGCCCAGAGGGTGAGGCCAGATACGCAGTATTAT. Its translation is CPSRYAQRVRPDTQYY.

V is TRBV12-3 or TRBV12-4 and J is TRBJ1-5, with a weak D call TRBD1 (5 bases). V lost 7 bases to trimming and J lost 13 bases, with 26 bases between them. The CDR3 covers 15 residues. The CDR3 spells CASTRGTAIYRPQHF. In DNA, the CDR3 is TGTGCCAGCACGCGGGGCACCGCAATATATCGGCCTCAGCATTTT.

About this clonotype itself: A read error is possible here, since a much larger clone lies one base away. This CDR3 fails to terminate in the conserved phenylalanine or tryptophan, so it likely reflects a read error. This chain joins TRBV5-1 and TRBJ2-1, with 7 positions matching TRBD2. The J segment lost 5 bases and the V segment lost 2 bases, leaving 7 bases of the junction unmatched. Germline CDR1 SGHRS, CDR2 YFSETQ. This CDR3 is 15 amino acids long. The CDR3 nucleotides are TGCGCCAGCAGCTTCCCAGCGGGAAGGAACAATGAGCAGTTCTCC. Amino acid sequence: CASSFPAGRNNEQFS.

This clonotype came up a few times. A clone one base away is much larger, so this may be a read error. The chain is built from TRBV12-3 or TRBV12-4 and TRBJ1-3; D unclear. The CDR3 extends over 16 amino acids. Trimming took 1 base from V and 2 from J, leaving 12 bases between them. CDR3 protein: CASSLGQLLPGNTIYF. The CDR3 DNA is TGTGCCAGCAGTTTAGGACAACTTCTCCCTGGAAACACCATATATTTT.

This clonotype was counted a few times. Germline and junction disagree at one end, which may indicate a read error. The chain carries TRBV7-9 and TRBJ2-1; 14 bases agree with TRBD2. Germline V gives CDR1 SEHNR, CDR2 FQNEAQ (reference sequence). The length of the CDR3 is 18 residues. The CDR3 nucleotides read TGTGCCAGAAGCCCCGGGACTAGCGGGGGAAGCTCCTACAGTGAGCAGTTCTTC. It is translated as CARSPGTSGGSSYSEQFF.

The V gene is TRBV12-3 or TRBV12-4, the J gene TRBJ2-7; no firm D call. V was cut by 2 bases and J by 7 bases, with 21 bases left in between. The CDR3 is 16 residues long. The CDR3 loop reads CASSLFADLGLYEQYF. The CDR3 DNA reads TGTGCCAGCAGTTTATTCGCGGATCTCGGTCTCTATGAGCAGTACTTC.

This clonotype has only one observation. One junction end does not reproduce the germline sequence, and a read error may be involved. V usage is TRBV4-3 and J usage is TRBJ2-3; 7 bases match TRBD2. CDR3 length equals 15 residues. From germline, CDR1 is LGHNA and CDR2 YSLEER. The CDR3 DNA reads TGCGCCAGCAGCCAAGATGTCCTAGCGGCAGATAAGCAGTATTTT. Encoded protein: CASSQDVLAADKQYF.

As to this clonotype: One junction end disagrees with the germline gene, perhaps due to a read error. The chain has TRBV10-3 and TRBJ2-7; D possibly corresponds to TRBD2 (5 bases). This CDR3 contains 13 residues. Germline V CDR1 and CDR2: ENHRY, SYGVKD. This chain's CDR3 is CANSGSGKHEQYF. The CDR3 nucleotides read TGTGCCAACAGTGGGTCGGGGAAGCACGAGCAATACTTC.

The chain has TRBV11-2 and TRBJ1-5; possible D gene TRBD1, 6 bases. CDR3 size: 16 residues. Germline V gene data show CDR1 as SGHAT and CDR2 as FQNNGV. V lost 1 base, J lost 1 base, and 11 bases lay in between. DNA of the CDR3: TGTGCCAGCAGCTTAGGGGTAACAGGGAGCAATCAGCCCCAGCATTTT. Encoded protein: CASSLGVTGSNQPQHF.

The rearrangement joins TRBV6-5 to TRBJ2-5; 7 bases fit TRBD1. Trimming removed 5 bases from V and 5 bases from J; junction bases left unmatched: 14. Germline CDR1 MNHEY, CDR2 SVGAGI. The CDR3 loop spans 16 amino acids. CDR3 amino acids: CASSPQLVGGGETQYF. The CDR3 nucleotides read TGTGCCAGCAGTCCCCAGCTCGTAGGGGGCGGGGAGACCCAGTACTTC.

This chain uses TRBV6-1 with TRBJ2-1; D call uncertain. The germline gives CDR1 MNHNS, CDR2 SASEGT. The CDR3 loop spans 13 amino acids. Trimming left V 11 bases short and J 9 bases short, with 20 bases between. The CDR3 nucleotides read TGTGCCTACAGTGTGAAGGCACAGACTGAGCAGTTCTTC. Amino acid sequence: CAYSVKAQTEQFF.

With respect to this clonotype: One junction end does not reproduce the germline sequence, and a read error may be involved. This rearrangement joins TRBV5-5 to TRBJ1-1; 11 bases line up with TRBD1. Germline V gives CDR1 SGHKS, CDR2 YYEKEE (reference sequence). There are 15 residues in the CDR3. The DNA for the CDR3 is TGTGCCAGCAGCCTGTTCGGGACAGGGGGTACTGAAGCTTCCTTT. Its translation is CASSLFGTGGTEASF. Based on the CDR3 plus reference TRBV5-5 and TRBJ1-1, the full variable domain is DAGVTQSPTHLIKTRGQQVTLRCSPISGHKSVSWYQQVLGQGPQFIFQYYEKEERGRGNFPDRFSARQFPNYSSELNVNALLLGDSALYLCASSLFGTGGTEASFGQGTRLTVV.

As for this clonotype: Likely a read error: the CDR3 ends without its conserved phenylalanine or tryptophan. This rearrangement joins TRBV6-5 to TRBJ2-1; TRBD2 agrees at 12 bases. CDR1 is MNHEY, CDR2 SVGAGI, per germline. J lost 4 bases, V lost 7 bases, and 11 bases had no gene match. There are 17 residues in the CDR3. The CDR3 protein is CASNKSSGRGGYNEQFS. The CDR3, as DNA: TGTGCCAGCAATAAATCTAGCGGGAGGGGGGGGTACAATGAGCAGTTCTCC.

This chain joins TRBV12-3 or TRBV12-4 and TRBJ2-4; D may be TRBD1 (7 bases). This CDR3 region has 14 residues. Trimming took off 9 bases at V and 7 bases at J, with 19 bases between the two ends. CDR3 in DNA: TGTGCCAGTAAGGAGGGGGCAACCCTGAACATTCAGTACTTC. Its protein product is CASKEGATLNIQYF.

Concerning this clonotype: A read error is likely, as this CDR3 ends without the conserved phenylalanine or tryptophan. The chain is built from TRBV6-2 or TRBV6-3 and TRBJ2-1; 8 nucleotides align to TRBD2. The J segment lost 5 bases and the V segment lost 6 bases, leaving 9 bases of the junction unmatched. The CDR3 length is 15 residues. Germline assignment: CDR1 MNHEY and CDR2 SVGEGT. As DNA, the CDR3 is TGTGCCAGCAGCCCTGGGACTAGTTTCCACAATGAGCAGTTCTCC. Encoded protein: CASSPGTSFHNEQFS.

Points on this clonotype: One junction end does not reproduce the germline sequence, and a read error may be involved. The chain combines TRBV29-1 with TRBJ2-1; D may be TRBD2 (6 bases). Germline CDR1 reads SQVTM; CDR2 reads ANQGSEA. The length of the CDR3 is 15 residues. The CDR3 here is CSVGLVGRFYNEQFF. The CDR3 DNA reads TGCAGCGTTGGACTAGTGGGAAGGTTCTACAATGAACAGTTCTTC.

Concerning this clonotype: The CDR3 end shows no conserved phenylalanine or tryptophan, and so a read error is likely. This sequence joins TRBV6-6 and TRBJ1-1; 7 bases are a match to TRBD1. There are 13 residues in the CDR3. Germline-derived CDR1 and CDR2 are MNHNY and SVGAGI (reference sequence). The CDR3 sequence is CVGMGQMNTEAFL. In DNA, the CDR3 is TGTGTCGGCATGGGACAGATGAACACTGAAGCTTTCCTT.

This sequence joins TRBV6-2 or TRBV6-3 and TRBJ2-7; D tentatively fits TRBD1 or TRBD2 (5 bases each). This CDR3 spans 17 amino acids. Germline CDR1 MNHEY, CDR2 SVGEGT. V lost 0 bases to trimming and J lost 5 bases, with 20 bases between them. Here the CDR3 reads CASSYSYLGRRTHEQYF. The CDR3 DNA is TGTGCCAGCAGTTACTCATATTTGGGACGGAGAACCCACGAGCAGTACTTC.

In the case of this clonotype: Without the conserved terminal phenylalanine or tryptophan, this CDR3 likely stems from a read error. The V gene is TRBV29-1, the J gene TRBJ1-4; no firm D call. The CDR3 extends over 13 amino acids. In germline, CDR1 is SQVTM, CDR2 ANQGSEA. The CDR3 region has the DNA TGCAACATTGAGGAGGGTCTGGGTGAAAAACTGTTTTTA. This codes for CNIEEGLGEKLFL.

As to this clonotype: One junction end disagrees with the germline gene, perhaps due to a read error. CDR3 residues: CASGDVGIAKNIEYF. CDR3 coding DNA: TGTGCCAGCGGTGACGTGGGGATAGCCAAAAACATTGAGTACTTC. The chain joins TRBV6-1 to TRBJ2-4; D is uncertain. From germline, CDR1 is MNHNS and CDR2 SASEGT. The CDR3 has 15 residues.

Concerning this clonotype: Since a much larger clone is just one base distant, this may be a read error. V gene TRBV28 combines with J gene TRBJ2-3; no firm D call. The CDR3 is 11 residues long. Looked up from germline, CDR1 is MDHEN and CDR2 is SYDVKM. Trimming stripped 4 bases from V and 7 bases from J, with 6 bases between. CDR3 DNA: TGTGCCAGCAGTTCCCCAAATACGCAGTATTTT. Amino acid sequence: CASSSPNTQYF.

The chain links TRBV6-1 to TRBJ1-4; D is uncertain. Deletions cut 7 bases from V and 2 bases from J, with 11 bases between. The CDR3 spans 14 residues. Germline-derived CDR1 and CDR2 are MNHNS and SASEGT. The CDR3 reads CASTIGMTNEKLFF. The CDR3 DNA reads TGTGCCAGCACTATCGGTATGACTAATGAAAAACTGTTTTTT.

Worth noting for this clonotype: Germline is not matched at one junction end, which may reflect a read error. The chain joins TRBV4-3 to TRBJ1-4; TRBD1 agrees at 10 bases. From germline, CDR1 is LGHNA and CDR2 YSLEER. The CDR3 runs 14 residues. The CDR3 nucleotides read TGCGCCAACAGCCGCGGACAGGGGGGAGATAAACTGTTTTTT. Protein: CANSRGQGGDKLFF.